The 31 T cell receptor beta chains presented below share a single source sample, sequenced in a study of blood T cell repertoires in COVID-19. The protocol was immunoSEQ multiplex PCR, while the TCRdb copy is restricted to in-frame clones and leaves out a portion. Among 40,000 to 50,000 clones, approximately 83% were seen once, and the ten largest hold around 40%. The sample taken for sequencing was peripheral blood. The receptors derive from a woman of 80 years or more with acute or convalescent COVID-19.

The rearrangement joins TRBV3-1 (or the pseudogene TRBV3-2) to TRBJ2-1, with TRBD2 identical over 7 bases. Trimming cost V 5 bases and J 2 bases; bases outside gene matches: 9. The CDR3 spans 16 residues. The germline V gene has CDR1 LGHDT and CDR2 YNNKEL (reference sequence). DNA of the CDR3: TGTGCCAGCAGCTTTTTGATGGGGGGGGCCTACAATGAGCAGTTCTTC. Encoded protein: CASSFLMGGAYNEQFF.

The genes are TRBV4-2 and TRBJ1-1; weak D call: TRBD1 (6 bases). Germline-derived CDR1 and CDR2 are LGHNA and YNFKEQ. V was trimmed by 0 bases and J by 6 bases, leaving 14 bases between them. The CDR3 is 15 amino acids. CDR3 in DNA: TGTGCCAGCAGCCAAGAACAGGGAGATGTGCCTGAAGCTTTCTTT. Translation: CASSQEQGDVPEAFF.

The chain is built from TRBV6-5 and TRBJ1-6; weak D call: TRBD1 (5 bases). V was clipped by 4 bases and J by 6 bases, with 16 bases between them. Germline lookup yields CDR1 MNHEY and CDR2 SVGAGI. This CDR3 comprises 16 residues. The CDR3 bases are TGTGCCAGCAGTTCAATCGTAGGGGATCTTAATTCACCCCTCCACTTT. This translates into CASSSIVGDLNSPLHF.

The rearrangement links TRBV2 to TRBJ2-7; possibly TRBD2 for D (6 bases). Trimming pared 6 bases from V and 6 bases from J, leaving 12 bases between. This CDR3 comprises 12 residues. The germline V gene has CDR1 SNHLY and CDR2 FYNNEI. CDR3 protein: CASREAGREQYF. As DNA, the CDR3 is TGTGCCAGCAGGGAGGCGGGGCGCGAGCAGTACTTC.

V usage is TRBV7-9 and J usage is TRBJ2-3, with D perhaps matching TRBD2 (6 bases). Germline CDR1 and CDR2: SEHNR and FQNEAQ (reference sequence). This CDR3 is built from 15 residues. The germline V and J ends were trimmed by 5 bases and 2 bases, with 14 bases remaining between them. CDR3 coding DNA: TGTGCCAGCAGCAGTAGCGGCGTCCACACAGATACGCAGTATTTT. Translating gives CASSSSGVHTDTQYF.

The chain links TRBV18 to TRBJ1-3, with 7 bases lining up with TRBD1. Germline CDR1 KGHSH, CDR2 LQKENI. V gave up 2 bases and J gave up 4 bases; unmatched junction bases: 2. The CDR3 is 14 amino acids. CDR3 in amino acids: CASSPGTDGNTIYF. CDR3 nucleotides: TGTGCCAGCTCACCAGGGACAGACGGAAACACCATATATTTT.

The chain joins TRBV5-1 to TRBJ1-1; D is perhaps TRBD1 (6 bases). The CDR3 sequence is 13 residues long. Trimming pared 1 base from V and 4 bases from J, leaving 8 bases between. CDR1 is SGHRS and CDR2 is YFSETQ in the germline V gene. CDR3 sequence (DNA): TGCGCCAGCAGCTTGAACAGGGTCACTGAAGCTTTCTTT. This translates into CASSLNRVTEAFF.

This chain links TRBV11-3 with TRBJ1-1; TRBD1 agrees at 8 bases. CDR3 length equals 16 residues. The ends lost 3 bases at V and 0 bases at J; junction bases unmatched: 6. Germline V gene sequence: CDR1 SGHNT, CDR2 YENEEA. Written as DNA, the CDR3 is TGTGCCAGCAGCTTTGGACAGGGTCAGGTGAACACTGAAGCTTTCTTT. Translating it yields CASSFGQGQVNTEAFF. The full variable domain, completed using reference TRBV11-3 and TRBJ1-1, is EAGVVQSPRYKIIEKKQPVAFWCNPISGHNTLYWYLQNLGQGPELLIRYENEEAVDDSQLPKDRFSAERLKGVDSTLKIQPAELGDSAVYLCASSFGQGQVNTEAFFGQGTRLTVV.

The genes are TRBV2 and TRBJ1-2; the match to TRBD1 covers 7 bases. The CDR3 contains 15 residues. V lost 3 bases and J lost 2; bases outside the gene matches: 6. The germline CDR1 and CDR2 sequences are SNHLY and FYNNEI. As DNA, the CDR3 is TGTGCCAGCAGTGAGAGCAGGACAGGAAACTATGGCTACACCTTC. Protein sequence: CASSESRTGNYGYTF.

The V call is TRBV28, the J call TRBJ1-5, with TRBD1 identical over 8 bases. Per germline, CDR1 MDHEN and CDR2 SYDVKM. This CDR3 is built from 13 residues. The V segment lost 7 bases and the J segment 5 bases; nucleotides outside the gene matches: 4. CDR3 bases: TGTGCCAGCAAACAGGGGGATTATCAGCCCCAGCATTTT. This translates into CASKQGDYQPQHF. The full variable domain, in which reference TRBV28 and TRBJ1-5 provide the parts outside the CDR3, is DVKVTQSSRYLVKRTGEKVFLECVQDMDHENMFWYRQDPGLGLRLIYFSYDVKMKEKGDIPEGYSVSREKKERFSLILESASTNQTSMYLCASKQGDYQPQHFGDGTRLSIL.

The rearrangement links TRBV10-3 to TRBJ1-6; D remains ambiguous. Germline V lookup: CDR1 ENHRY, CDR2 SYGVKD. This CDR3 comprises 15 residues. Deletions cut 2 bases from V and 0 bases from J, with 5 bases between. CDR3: CAISEGSSYNSPLHF. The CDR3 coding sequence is TGTGCCATCAGTGAGGGGAGCTCCTATAATTCACCCCTCCACTTT.

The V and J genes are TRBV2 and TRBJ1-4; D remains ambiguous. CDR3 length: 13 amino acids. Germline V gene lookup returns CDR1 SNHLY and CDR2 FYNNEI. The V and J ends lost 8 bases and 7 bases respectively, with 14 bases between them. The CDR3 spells CASLSPGGEKLFF. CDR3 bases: TGTGCCAGCCTAAGTCCCGGCGGTGAAAAACTGTTTTTT. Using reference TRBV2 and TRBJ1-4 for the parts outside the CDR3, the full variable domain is EPEVTQTPSHQVTQMGQEVILRCVPISNHLYFYWYRQILGQKVEFLVSFYNNEISEKSEIFDDQFSVERPDGSNFTLKIRSTKLEDSAMYFCASLSPGGEKLFFGSGTQLSVL.

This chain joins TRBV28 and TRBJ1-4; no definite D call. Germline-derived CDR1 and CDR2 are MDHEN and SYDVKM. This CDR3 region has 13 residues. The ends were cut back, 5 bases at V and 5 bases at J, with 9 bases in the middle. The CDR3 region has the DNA TGTGCCAGCAGTCTGTCGGGAAATGAAAAACTGTTTTTT. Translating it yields CASSLSGNEKLFF. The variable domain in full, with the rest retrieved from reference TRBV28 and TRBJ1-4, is DVKVTQSSRYLVKRTGEKVFLECVQDMDHENMFWYRQDPGLGLRLIYFSYDVKMKEKGDIPEGYSVSREKKERFSLILESASTNQTSMYLCASSLSGNEKLFFGSGTQLSVL.

CDR3 nucleotides: TGTGCCAGTAAGGGAAGCCCGGGAGCAACTAATGAAAAACTGTTTTTT. Translation: CASKGSPGATNEKLFF. This chain links TRBV19 with TRBJ1-4; unclear D gene. This CDR3 is built from 16 residues. The V and J ends lost 7 bases and 0 bases respectively, with 15 bases between them. CDR1 LNHDA and CDR2 SQIVND come from the germline V gene (reference sequence).

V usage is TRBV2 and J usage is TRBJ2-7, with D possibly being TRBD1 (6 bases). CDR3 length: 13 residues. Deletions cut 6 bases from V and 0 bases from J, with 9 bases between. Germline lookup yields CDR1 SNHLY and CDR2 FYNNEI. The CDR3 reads CASRGDNSYEQYF. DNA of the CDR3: TGTGCCAGCAGGGGGGACAACTCCTACGAGCAGTACTTC.

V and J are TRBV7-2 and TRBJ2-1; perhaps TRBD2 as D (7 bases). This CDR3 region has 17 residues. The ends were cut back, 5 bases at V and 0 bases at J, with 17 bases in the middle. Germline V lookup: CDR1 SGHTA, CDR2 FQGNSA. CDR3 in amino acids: CASSRWGRGNSYNEQFF. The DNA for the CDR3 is TGTGCCAGCAGCCGTTGGGGGCGGGGGAACTCCTACAATGAGCAGTTCTTC.

The CDR3 region has the DNA TGTGCCAGCAGCGAGGGTACGCAGTATTTT. Protein product: CASSEGTQYF. The chain combines TRBV6-6 with TRBJ2-3, with D perhaps TRBD2 (5 bases). V was cut by 6 bases and J by 8 bases, with 6 bases left in between. This CDR3 comprises 10 residues. CDR1 and CDR2 from the germline V gene are MNHNY and SVGAGI (reference sequence).

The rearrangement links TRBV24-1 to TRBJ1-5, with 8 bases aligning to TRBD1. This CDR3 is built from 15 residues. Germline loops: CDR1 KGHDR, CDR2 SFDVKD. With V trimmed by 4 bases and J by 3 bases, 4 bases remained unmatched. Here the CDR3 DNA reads TGTGCCACCAGTGACAGGACAGGGAACAATCAGCCCCAGCATTTT. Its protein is CATSDRTGNNQPQHF.

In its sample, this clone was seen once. This chain's CDR3 is CASSEPFRGITNYGYTF. CDR3 bases: TGTGCCAGCAGTGAACCATTTCGGGGGATTACTAACTATGGCTACACCTTC. The chain is built from TRBV6-1 and TRBJ1-2; weak D call: TRBD1 (5 bases). The CDR3 length is 17 residues. Trimming removed 2 bases at V and 0 bases at J, with 16 bases between. CDR1 is MNHNS and CDR2 is SASEGT in the germline V gene.

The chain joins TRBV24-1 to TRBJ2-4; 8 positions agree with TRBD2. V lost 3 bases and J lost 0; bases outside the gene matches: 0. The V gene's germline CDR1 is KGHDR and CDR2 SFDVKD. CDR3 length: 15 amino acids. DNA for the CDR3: TGTGCCACCAGTGATGCGGGGGGAGCCAAAAACATTCAGTACTTC. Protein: CATSDAGGAKNIQYF.

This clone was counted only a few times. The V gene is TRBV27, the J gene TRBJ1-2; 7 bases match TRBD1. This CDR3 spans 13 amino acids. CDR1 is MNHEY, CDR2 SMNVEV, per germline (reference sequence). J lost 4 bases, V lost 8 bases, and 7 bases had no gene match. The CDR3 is CASGNAGGYGYTF. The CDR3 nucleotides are TGTGCCAGCGGAAATGCAGGGGGCTATGGCTACACCTTC.

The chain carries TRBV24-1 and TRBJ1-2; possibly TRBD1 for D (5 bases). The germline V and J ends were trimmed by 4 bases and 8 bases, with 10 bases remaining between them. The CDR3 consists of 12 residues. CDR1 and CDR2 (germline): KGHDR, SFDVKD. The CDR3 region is CATSDRARGYTF. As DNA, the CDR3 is TGTGCCACCAGTGACAGGGCGAGAGGCTACACCTTC.

CDR3 loop: CASSLGADTEAFF. The CDR3 region has the DNA TGTGCCAGCAGCTTGGGGGCAGACACTGAAGCTTTCTTT. The chain recombines TRBV5-6 with TRBJ1-1; no firm D call. The germline V gene encodes CDR1 SGHDT and CDR2 YYEEEE. CDR3 length equals 13 residues. V lost 0 bases and J 3 bases, leaving 6 bases between the germline ends.

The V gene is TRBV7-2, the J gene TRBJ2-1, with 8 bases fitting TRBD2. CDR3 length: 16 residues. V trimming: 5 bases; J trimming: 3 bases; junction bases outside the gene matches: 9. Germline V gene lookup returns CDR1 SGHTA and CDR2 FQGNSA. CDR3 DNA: TGTGCCAGCAGCCCGCCGGGACTAGATCTCTACAATGAGCAGTTCTTC. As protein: CASSPPGLDLYNEQFF.

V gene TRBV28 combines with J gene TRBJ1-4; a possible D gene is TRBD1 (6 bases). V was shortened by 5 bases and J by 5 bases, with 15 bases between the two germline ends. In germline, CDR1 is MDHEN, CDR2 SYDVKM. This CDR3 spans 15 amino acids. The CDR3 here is CASSTRRGANEKLFF. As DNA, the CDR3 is TGTGCCAGCAGTACCCGCCGGGGGGCCAATGAAAAACTGTTTTTT.

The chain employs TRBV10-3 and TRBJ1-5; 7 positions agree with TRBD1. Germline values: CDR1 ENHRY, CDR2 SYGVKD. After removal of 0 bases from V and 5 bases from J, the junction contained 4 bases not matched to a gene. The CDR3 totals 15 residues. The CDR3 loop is CAISESHRGDQPQHF. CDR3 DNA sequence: TGTGCCATCAGTGAGTCCCACAGGGGCGATCAGCCCCAGCATTTT.

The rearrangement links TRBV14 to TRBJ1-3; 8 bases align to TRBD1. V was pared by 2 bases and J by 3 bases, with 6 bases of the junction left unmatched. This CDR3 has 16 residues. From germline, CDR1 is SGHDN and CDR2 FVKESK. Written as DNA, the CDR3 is TGTGCCAGCAGCCAACGCACAGGGGGGAGTGGAAACACCATATATTTT. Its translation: CASSQRTGGSGNTIYF.

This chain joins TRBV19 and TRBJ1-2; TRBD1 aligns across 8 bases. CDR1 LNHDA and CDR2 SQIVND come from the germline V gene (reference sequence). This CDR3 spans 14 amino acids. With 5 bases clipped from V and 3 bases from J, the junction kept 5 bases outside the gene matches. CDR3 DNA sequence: TGTGCCAGTAGTCCGACAGGGGAAGACTATGGCTACACCTTC. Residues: CASSPTGEDYGYTF.

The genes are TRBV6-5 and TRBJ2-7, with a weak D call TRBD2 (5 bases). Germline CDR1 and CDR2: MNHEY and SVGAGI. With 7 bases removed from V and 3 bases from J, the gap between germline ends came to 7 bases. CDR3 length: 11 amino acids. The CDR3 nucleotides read TGTGCCAGCAAGGGAGTCTACGAGCAGTACTTC. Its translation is CASKGVYEQYF.

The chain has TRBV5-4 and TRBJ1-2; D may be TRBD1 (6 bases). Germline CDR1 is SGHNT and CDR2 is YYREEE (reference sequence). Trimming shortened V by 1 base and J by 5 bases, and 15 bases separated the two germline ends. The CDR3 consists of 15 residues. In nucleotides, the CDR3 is TGTGCCAGCAGCTTGCCGGCCGACAGGTCGTATGGCTACACCTTC. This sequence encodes CASSLPADRSYGYTF.

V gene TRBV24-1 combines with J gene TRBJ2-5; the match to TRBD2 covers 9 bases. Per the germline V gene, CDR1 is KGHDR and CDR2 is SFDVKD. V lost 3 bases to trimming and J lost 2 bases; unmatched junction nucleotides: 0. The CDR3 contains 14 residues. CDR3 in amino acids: CATSDSGGQETQYF. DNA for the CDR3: TGTGCCACCAGTGATAGCGGGGGGCAAGAGACCCAGTACTTC.